Presented here are 3 T cell receptor beta chains from one specimen sequenced in a study of CD8 T cells in Susac syndrome (dated by TCRdb to the late 2010s). Preparation of the library involved the immunoSEQ multiplex PCR assay. RNA was extracted with the RNeasy kit and about 0.5 to 1 ug was reverse transcribed using random hexamers. In-frame beta chains were kept once TCRdb had trimmed the public reads at Q25 with fastp and called clones with MiXCR. Identical CDR3 protein sequences are pooled into one entry, listed with their most common genes and DNA. Present in this sample are under 80,000 distinct CDR3 sequences, around 93% of which were seen just once. The ten largest clones represent more than 0.5% of the sample. The sample was CD4+ T cells from PBMCs. These receptor sequences come from a human donor with Susac syndrome.

V is TRBV5-1 and J is TRBJ2-2, with D hard to call. V lost 3 bases, J lost 5 bases, and 5 bases lay in between. Germline values: CDR1 SGHRS, CDR2 YFSETQ. The CDR3 length is 12 residues. CDR3: CASSSLTGELFF. The CDR3 DNA is TGCGCCAGCAGCTCCTTAACCGGGGAGCTGTTTTTT. The entire variable domain, with the rest obtained from reference TRBV5-1 and TRBJ2-2, is as follows: KAGVTQTPRYLIKTRGQQVTLSCSPISGHRSVSWYQQTPGQGLQFLFEYFSETQRNKGNFPGRFSGRQFSNSRSEMNVSTLELGDSALYLCASSSLTGELFFGEGSRLTVL.

The chain joins TRBV20-1 to TRBJ2-5, with 12 bases aligning to TRBD2. V shed 7 bases and J 4 bases; nucleotides not matched to a gene: 4. Germline CDR1 and CDR2: DFQATT and SNEGSKA (reference sequence). This CDR3 spans 13 amino acids. CDR3 bases: TGCAGTGGAATGGGACTAGCGGGAGAGACCCAGTACTTC. Encoded protein: CSGMGLAGETQYF.

The chain uses TRBV24-1 and TRBJ1-2; D is uncertain. Germline V lookup: CDR1 KGHDR, CDR2 SFDVKD. The V and J ends lost 3 bases and 3 bases respectively, with 10 bases between them. The CDR3 length is 14 residues. CDR3 sequence: CATSDGRSDYGYTF. The CDR3 bases are TGTGCCACCAGTGATGGTCGCAGCGACTATGGCTACACCTTC.